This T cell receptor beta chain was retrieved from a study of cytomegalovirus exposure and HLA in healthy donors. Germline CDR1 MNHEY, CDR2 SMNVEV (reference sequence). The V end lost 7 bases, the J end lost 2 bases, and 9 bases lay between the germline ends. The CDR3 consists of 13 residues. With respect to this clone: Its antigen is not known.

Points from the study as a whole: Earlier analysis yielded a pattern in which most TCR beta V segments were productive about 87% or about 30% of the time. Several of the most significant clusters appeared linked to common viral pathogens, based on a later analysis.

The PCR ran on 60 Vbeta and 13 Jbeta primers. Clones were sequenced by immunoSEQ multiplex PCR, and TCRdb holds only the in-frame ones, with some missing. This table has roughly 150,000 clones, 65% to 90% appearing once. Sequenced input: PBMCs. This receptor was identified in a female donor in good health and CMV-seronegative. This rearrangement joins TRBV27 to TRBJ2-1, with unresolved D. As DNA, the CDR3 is TGTGCCAGCATGGGCCTACCCTACAATGAGCAGTTCTTC. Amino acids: CASMGLPYNEQFF.